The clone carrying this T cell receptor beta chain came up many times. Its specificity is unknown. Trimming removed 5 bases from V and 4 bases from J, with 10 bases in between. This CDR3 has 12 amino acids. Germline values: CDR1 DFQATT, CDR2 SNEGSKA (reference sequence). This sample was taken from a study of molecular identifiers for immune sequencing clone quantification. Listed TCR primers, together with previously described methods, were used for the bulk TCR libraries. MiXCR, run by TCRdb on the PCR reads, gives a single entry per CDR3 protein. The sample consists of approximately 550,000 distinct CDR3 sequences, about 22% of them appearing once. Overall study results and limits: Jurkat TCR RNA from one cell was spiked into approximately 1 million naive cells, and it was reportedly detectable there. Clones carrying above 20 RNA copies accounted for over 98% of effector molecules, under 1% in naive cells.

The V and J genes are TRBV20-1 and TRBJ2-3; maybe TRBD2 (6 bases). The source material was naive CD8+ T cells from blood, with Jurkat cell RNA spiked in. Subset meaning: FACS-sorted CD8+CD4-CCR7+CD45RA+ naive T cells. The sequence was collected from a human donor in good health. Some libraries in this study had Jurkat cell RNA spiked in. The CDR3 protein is CSALWGADTQYF. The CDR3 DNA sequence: TGCAGTGCTCTCTGGGGGGCAGATACGCAGTATTTT.